Presented here are 31 T cell receptor beta chains from one specimen sequenced in a study of T cell responses to AZD1222 COVID-19 vaccine. The table came from immunoSEQ multiplex PCR; TCRdb's copy has only in-frame clones and leaves some out. In the table there are 180,000 or so clones, 88% of which are singletons. Source: peripheral blood, taken 28 days after the second AZD1222 dose. These receptors all come from an adult who received the AZD1222 COVID-19 vaccine.

J is TRBJ2-3 and V is TRBV6-2 or TRBV6-3, with D possibly matching TRBD1 (6 bases). The CDR3 has 14 residues. Germline V gene sequence: CDR1 MNHEY, CDR2 SVGEGT. The germline V and J ends were trimmed by 5 bases and 3 bases, with 12 bases remaining between them. CDR3 amino acids: CASSRDTPTDTQYF. The CDR3 DNA is TGTGCCAGCAGTCGGGACACGCCGACAGATACGCAGTATTTT.

The chain carries TRBV4-3 and TRBJ2-3, with TRBD1 matching 8 bases. This CDR3 contains 16 residues. J was trimmed by 1 base and V by 5 bases; bases with no gene match: 8. The V gene's germline CDR1 is LGHNA and CDR2 YSLEER. The CDR3 DNA sequence: TGCGCCAGCAGCACGAAAACGGGACAGGGCACAGATACGCAGTATTTT. Amino acids: CASSTKTGQGTDTQYF.

The chain combines TRBV5-1 with TRBJ2-1; D remains unclear. This CDR3 spans 13 amino acids. Germline V CDR1 and CDR2: SGHRS, YFSETQ. The V and J ends lost 4 bases and 9 bases respectively, with 14 bases between them. CDR3 protein: CASSQAKGTEQFF. The DNA of the CDR3 is TGCGCCAGCAGCCAAGCTAAGGGTACTGAGCAGTTCTTC.

The chain links TRBV4-1 to TRBJ1-5; D may be TRBD1 (5 bases). Trimming took off 0 bases at V and 2 bases at J, with 11 bases between the two ends. CDR3 size: 16 residues. Per the germline V gene, CDR1 is MGHRA and CDR2 is YSYEKL. The CDR3 is CASSQDGGSRNQPQHF. The CDR3 DNA follows: TGCGCCAGCAGCCAAGATGGGGGGTCTCGCAATCAGCCCCAGCATTTT.

V and J are TRBV19 and TRBJ2-7, with 8 positions matching TRBD1. CDR1 and CDR2 from the germline V gene are LNHDA and SQIVND (reference sequence). Losses at the gene ends were 7 bases for V and 5 bases for J; bases not matched to a gene: 7. The CDR3 sequence is 13 residues long. CDR3 DNA: TGTGCCAGTACCCCCGACAGGGGCAACGAGCAGTACTTC. Its translation: CASTPDRGNEQYF.

The chain has TRBV3-1 (or the pseudogene TRBV3-2) and TRBJ2-7; D remains ambiguous. The length of the CDR3 is 14 residues. CDR1 is LGHDT, CDR2 YNNKEL, per germline (reference sequence). V shed 0 bases and J shed 2 bases, with 8 bases lying between them. Written as DNA, the CDR3 is TGTGCCAGCAGCCAAGATACATGGGCCTACGAGCAGTACTTC. Its translation: CASSQDTWAYEQYF.

The chain recombines TRBV27 with TRBJ2-5; 8 bases are shared with TRBD2. There are 14 residues in the CDR3. V lost 6 bases and J lost 4; bases outside the gene matches: 7. Germline CDR1 is MNHEY and CDR2 is SMNVEV (reference sequence). Here the CDR3 DNA reads TGTGCCAGCAGGACAAGCGGGAGATCAGAGACCCAGTACTTC. Amino acids: CASRTSGRSETQYF.

The V and J genes are TRBV19 and TRBJ1-4; D uncertain. CDR3 length: 14 amino acids. Germline CDR1 is LNHDA and CDR2 is SQIVND (reference sequence). Trimming pared 3 bases from V and 3 bases from J, leaving 8 bases between. The CDR3 loop is CASSILGPNEKLFF. CDR3 bases: TGTGCCAGTAGTATCCTTGGACCTAATGAAAAACTGTTTTTT.

V and J are TRBV10-3 and TRBJ2-1, with TRBD2 matching over 16 bases. V trimming: 6 bases; J trimming: 6 bases; junction bases outside the gene matches: 5. The germline V gene encodes CDR1 ENHRY and CDR2 SYGVKD. The CDR3 is 16 residues long. CDR3 DNA sequence: TGTGCCATCAGAGGGACTAGCGGGAGGGCCGTCAATGAGCAGTTCTTC. Protein: CAIRGTSGRAVNEQFF.

The chain is built from TRBV7-8 and TRBJ2-2; TRBD1 aligns across 7 bases. The CDR3 runs 14 residues. V shed 4 bases, J shed 5 bases, and the junction held 4 bases outside the gene matches. CDR1 SGHVS and CDR2 FQNEAQ come from the germline V gene. Written as DNA, the CDR3 is TGTGCCAGCAGCTCCCACAGGGGTACCGGGGAGCTGTTTTTT. Protein product: CASSSHRGTGELFF.

J is TRBJ2-7 and V is TRBV19, with D tentatively TRBD2 (5 bases). Germline V gives CDR1 LNHDA, CDR2 SQIVND (reference sequence). V was clipped by 3 bases and J by 3 bases, with 6 bases between them. The CDR3 length is 12 residues. The CDR3 region is CASSIGGYEQYF. DNA for the CDR3: TGTGCCAGTAGTATCGGAGGCTACGAGCAGTACTTC.

J is TRBJ2-7 and V is TRBV6-2 or TRBV6-3; 9 bases match TRBD2. The germline V gene has CDR1 MNHEY and CDR2 SVGEGT. V gave up 7 bases and J gave up 2 bases; unmatched junction bases: 9. The CDR3 has 15 residues. In DNA, the CDR3 is TGTGCCAGCATCCCGGGGACTAGCCCGGCCTACGAGCAGTACTTC. Protein product: CASIPGTSPAYEQYF.

This rearrangement joins TRBV6-2 or TRBV6-3 to TRBJ2-2; D is ambiguous. Germline assignment: CDR1 MNHEY and CDR2 SVGEGT. The CDR3 is 15 residues long. Trimming left V 5 bases short and J 7 bases short, with 17 bases between. CDR3 sequence: CASSPTVASGGELFF. For the CDR3, the DNA is TGTGCCAGCAGTCCAACGGTGGCTTCGGGCGGGGAGCTGTTTTTT.

CDR3 loop: CAISDGGSGETQYF. The CDR3 DNA follows: TGTGCCATCAGTGACGGCGGGAGTGGGGAGACCCAGTACTTC. The genes are TRBV10-3 and TRBJ2-5, with 7 positions matching TRBD2. Germline V gives CDR1 ENHRY, CDR2 SYGVKD. The length of the CDR3 is 14 residues. Trimming removed 3 bases from V and 5 bases from J; junction bases left unmatched: 6.

The chain links TRBV6-2 or TRBV6-3 to TRBJ2-7; D unclear. The CDR3 is 14 residues long. Trimming removed 0 bases from V and 3 bases from J, with 9 bases in between. Germline CDR1 and CDR2: MNHEY and SVGEGT. CDR3: CASSYSYVVYEQYF. CDR3 DNA sequence: TGTGCCAGCAGTTACTCTTATGTCGTCTACGAGCAGTACTTC.

The chain couples TRBV7-3 to TRBJ2-2, with 11 positions matching TRBD2. The CDR3 consists of 16 residues. Unmatched junction bases numbered 6, after V lost 5 bases and J lost 4 bases. Germline V gene data show CDR1 as SGHTA and CDR2 as FQGTGA. In DNA form, the CDR3 reads TGTGCCAGCAGCGCCCAAGGACTAGCGGGCACCGGGGAGCTGTTTTTT. Protein: CASSAQGLAGTGELFF.

The rearrangement links TRBV28 to TRBJ2-6; D is unresolved. CDR1 and CDR2 from the germline V gene are MDHEN and SYDVKM. Trimming pared 3 bases from V and 0 bases from J, leaving 9 bases between. The CDR3 extends over 16 amino acids. The chain's CDR3 is CASSFLDYSGANVLTF. For the CDR3, the DNA is TGTGCCAGCAGTTTCCTTGATTACTCTGGGGCCAACGTCCTGACTTTC.

The chain recombines TRBV4-1 with TRBJ1-1; D might be TRBD1 (6 bases). The CDR3 runs 16 residues. Looked up from germline, CDR1 is MGHRA and CDR2 is YSYEKL. Trimming took 0 bases from V and 1 from J, leaving 12 bases between them. CDR3 coding DNA: TGCGCCAGCAGCCAAGACAGGAACAGGGCGAACACTGAAGCTTTCTTT. Translating gives CASSQDRNRANTEAFF.

The chain recombines TRBV4-3 with TRBJ2-7; D gene uncertain. Per the germline V gene, CDR1 is LGHNA and CDR2 is YSLEER. Trimming removed 3 bases at V and 4 bases at J, with 10 bases between. CDR3 length equals 13 residues. This chain's CDR3 is CASSQSRLYEQYF. The CDR3 DNA sequence: TGCGCCAGCAGCCAGAGTAGACTGTACGAGCAGTACTTC.

V gene TRBV4-3 combines with J gene TRBJ2-1; 14 bases are shared with TRBD2. V shed 2 bases and J 8 bases; nucleotides not matched to a gene: 5. CDR1 is LGHNA, CDR2 YSLEER, per germline. This CDR3 comprises 16 residues. As DNA, the CDR3 is TGCGCCAGCAGCCAAACCGGGACTAGCGGGAGATATGAGCAGTTCTTC. Encoded protein: CASSQTGTSGRYEQFF.

J is TRBJ1-1 and V is TRBV19; 8 bases match TRBD1. This CDR3 has 15 amino acids. After removal of 8 bases from V and 3 bases from J, the junction contained 11 bases not matched to a gene. CDR1 and CDR2 from the germline V gene are LNHDA and SQIVND (reference sequence). The chain's CDR3 is CASRRAGGFYTEAFF. The CDR3 DNA reads TGTGCCAGTCGGCGGGCAGGGGGCTTTTACACTGAAGCTTTCTTT.

The chain carries TRBV6-6 and TRBJ2-7, with D maybe TRBD2 (5 bases). The CDR3 extends over 15 amino acids. Between the trimmed V and J ends, which lost 5 bases and 2 bases, there was a span of 16 bases. The germline V gene encodes CDR1 MNHNY and CDR2 SVGAGI (reference sequence). CDR3 sequence: CASSLGEHLTYEQYF. CDR3 DNA sequence: TGTGCCAGCAGTCTGGGAGAACACCTAACCTACGAGCAGTACTTC.

This chain joins TRBV7-9 and TRBJ1-6; D gene unclear. Germline values: CDR1 SEHNR, CDR2 FQNEAQ (reference sequence). V was cut by 0 bases and J by 6 bases, with 9 bases left in between. The CDR3 sequence is 15 residues long. The CDR3 region is CASSLAPGGNSPLHF. The CDR3 DNA sequence: TGTGCCAGCAGCTTAGCCCCCGGCGGTAATTCACCCCTCCACTTT.

The rearrangement uses TRBV13 and TRBJ2-2; 11 nucleotides align to TRBD2. The CDR3 extends over 18 amino acids. Germline V CDR1 and CDR2: PRHDT, FYEKMQ (reference sequence). The V gene end was trimmed by 5 bases and the J gene end by 7 bases; junction bases not matched to a gene: 15. The chain's CDR3 is CASSPTNLAGGPDGELFF. The CDR3 region has the DNA TGTGCCAGCAGCCCCACCAACTTAGCGGGAGGGCCGGACGGGGAGCTGTTTTTT.

The chain uses TRBV6-5 and TRBJ1-5; no firm D call. Looked up from germline, CDR1 is MNHEY and CDR2 is SVGAGI. Trimming took off 6 bases at V and 4 bases at J, with 13 bases between the two ends. The CDR3 has 14 residues. CDR3 loop: CASSPNGRNQPQHF. The CDR3 region has the DNA TGTGCCAGCAGCCCCAACGGTCGGAATCAGCCCCAGCATTTT.

This clone has more than one count but fewer than ten. The V gene is TRBV11-1, the J gene TRBJ2-1, with 14 bases lining up with TRBD2. Germline-derived CDR1 and CDR2 are SGHAT and FQDESV (reference sequence). The V segment lost 5 bases and the J segment 9 bases; nucleotides outside the gene matches: 9. There are 16 residues in the CDR3. In DNA, the CDR3 is TGTGCCAGCAGCGCCCGGACTAGCGGGAGGTCCCGTGAGCAGTTCTTC. Protein product: CASSARTSGRSREQFF.

The chain is built from TRBV18 and TRBJ2-5; no reliable D call. Germline lookup yields CDR1 KGHSH and CDR2 LQKENI. The CDR3 extends over 12 amino acids. The V and J ends lost 0 bases and 4 bases respectively, with 3 bases between them. In nucleotides, the CDR3 is TGTGCCAGCTCACCACCGGGAGAGACCCAGTACTTC. The encoded protein is CASSPPGETQYF.

The V and J genes are TRBV7-2 and TRBJ2-3; D may be TRBD1 (6 bases). This CDR3 comprises 14 residues. Germline loops: CDR1 SGHTA, CDR2 FQGNSA. V dropped 5 bases and J dropped 2 bases, with 11 bases sitting between them. The CDR3 reads CASSAWDNTDTQYF. As DNA, the CDR3 is TGTGCCAGCAGCGCTTGGGACAACACAGATACGCAGTATTTT.

This chain joins TRBV5-1 and TRBJ2-7; TRBD1 might be the D (6 bases). V was shortened by 0 bases and J by 5 bases, with 12 bases between the two germline ends. The CDR3 covers 14 residues. In germline, CDR1 is SGHRS, CDR2 YFSETQ. CDR3 region: CASSLGQVEDEQYF. The CDR3, as DNA: TGCGCCAGCAGCTTGGGACAGGTTGAGGACGAGCAGTACTTC.

This clone has just one count. The genes are TRBV7-8 and TRBJ2-7, with TRBD2 matching over 7 bases. J was trimmed by 6 bases and V by 1 base; bases with no gene match: 6. The CDR3 is 14 residues long. CDR1 and CDR2 (germline): SGHVS, FQNEAQ. CDR3 residues: CASSLELAFREQYF. The CDR3 DNA is TGTGCCAGCAGCTTAGAACTAGCGTTTCGCGAGCAGTACTTC. The entire variable domain, with the rest obtained from reference TRBV7-8 and TRBJ2-7, is as follows: GAGVSQSPRYKVAKRGQDVALRCDPISGHVSLFWYQQALGQGPEFLTYFQNEAQLDKSGLPSDRFFAERPEGSVSTLKIQRTQQEDSAVYLCASSLELAFREQYFGPGTRLTVT.

The V and J genes are TRBV19 and TRBJ1-5; 7 positions match TRBD1. CDR1 LNHDA and CDR2 SQIVND come from the germline V gene (reference sequence). V shed 7 bases and J 2 bases; nucleotides not matched to a gene: 8. The CDR3 consists of 15 residues. CDR3 sequence: CASTPEGAGNQPQHF. DNA for the CDR3: TGTGCCAGTACCCCGGAGGGGGCTGGCAATCAGCCCCAGCATTTT. Full variable domain (remainder filled in from reference TRBV19 and TRBJ1-5): DGGITQSPKYLFRKEGQNVTLSCEQNLNHDAMYWYRQDPGQGLRLIYYSQIVNDFQKGDIAEGYSVSREKKESFPLTVTSAQKNPTAFYLCASTPEGAGNQPQHFGDGTRLSIL.